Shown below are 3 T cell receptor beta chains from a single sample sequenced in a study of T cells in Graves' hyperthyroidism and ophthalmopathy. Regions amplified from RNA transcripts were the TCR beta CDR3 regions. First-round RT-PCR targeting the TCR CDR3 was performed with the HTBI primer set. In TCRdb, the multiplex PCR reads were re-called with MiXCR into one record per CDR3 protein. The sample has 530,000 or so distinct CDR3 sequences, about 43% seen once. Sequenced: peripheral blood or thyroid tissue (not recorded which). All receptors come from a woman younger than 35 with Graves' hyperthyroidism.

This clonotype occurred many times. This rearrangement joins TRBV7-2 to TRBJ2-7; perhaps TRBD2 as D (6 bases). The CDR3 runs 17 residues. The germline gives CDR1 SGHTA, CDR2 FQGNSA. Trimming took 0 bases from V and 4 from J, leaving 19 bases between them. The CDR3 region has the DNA TGTGCCAGCAGCTTAGCGGTTAGCGGTCTTACTTCTTACGAGCAGTACTTC. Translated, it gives CASSLAVSGLTSYEQYF.

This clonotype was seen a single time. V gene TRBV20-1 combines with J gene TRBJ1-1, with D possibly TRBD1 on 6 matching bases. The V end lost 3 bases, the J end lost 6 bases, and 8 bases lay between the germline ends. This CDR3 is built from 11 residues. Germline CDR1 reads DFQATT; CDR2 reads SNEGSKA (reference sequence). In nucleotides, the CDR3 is TGCAGTGCTAGGGGGGGCTCTGAAGCTTTCTTT. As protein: CSARGGSEAFF.

CDR3 protein: CASSGIRRASGANVLTF. The CDR3 nucleotides read TGTGCCAGCAGTGGGATACGACGGGCCTCTGGGGCCAACGTCCTGACTTTC. The chain recombines TRBV12-3 or TRBV12-4 with TRBJ2-6; D is ambiguous. With 5 bases removed from V and 0 bases from J, the gap between germline ends came to 14 bases. The CDR3 is made up of 17 amino acids.